The entry that follows covers one T cell receptor (beta chain) sequence. Its cognate antigen is unknown. The authors made TCR cDNA by 5'RACE template switching, adding a universal primer site and UMIs. TCRdb itself ran the 5' RACE reads through MiXCR, one entry per CDR3 protein. Among around 550,000 distinct CDR3 sequences listed, roughly 19% were seen once. The sample originates from a study of T cells after yellow fever vaccination. In the study overall: Preparing low-cell-number fractions relied on SMART-Seq v4 Ultra Low Input. The study, taken as a whole, reports: Only a minor proportion of clonotypes was detected across both CD4 and CD8 compartments. Most clones from primary vaccination resurfaced after the booster (approximately 97% CD4, 88% CD8).

The CDR3 contains 15 residues. CDR1 is MNHEY and CDR2 is SVGEGT in the germline V gene. Trimming took off 3 bases at V and 3 bases at J, with 15 bases between the two ends. The sequence was collected from a man aged 25 to 40 who received the YFV17D yellow fever vaccine. This chain links TRBV6-2 or TRBV6-3 with TRBJ2-7; D is possibly TRBD1 (6 bases). The specimen was PBMCs, collected 15 days after the yellow fever booster vaccination. CDR3 DNA: TGTGCCAGCAGTTATACAACGGGACAAGTCTACGAGCAGTACTTC. It encodes CASSYTTGQVYEQYF.